Listed below are T cell receptor beta chains from one sample, sequenced in a study of shared clonotypes between healthy human individuals. Sequenced by immunoSEQ multiplex PCR; TCRdb stores in-frame clones only, minus some. The sample records some 2.3 million clones, about 92% being singletons. The sample consisted of naive CD4+ T cells from PBMCs. The source is a man between 18 and 29 years old in good health. Some clones in this sample may be carry-over from other donors' samples. Both conserved end residues are part of each CDR3. D genes are given only for firm matches. Part of the rows lack a size; the others show once, few, many or a class for expanded clones.

d_call	v_call	j_call	clone_size	cdr3_nt	cdr3_aa
NA	TRBV6-1	TRBJ2-2	NA	TGTGCCAGCCCCCGGGTTACCGGGGAGCTGTTTTTT	CASPRVTGELFF
NA	TRBV7-9	TRBJ1-2	NA	TGTGCCAGCAGCTTACTGGAGCGGTATGGCTACACCTTC	CASSLLERYGYTF
NA	TRBV6-5	TRBJ1-1	NA	TGTGCCAGCAGTTACCGGGTACTGAGCACTGAAGCTTTCTTT	CASSYRVLSTEAFF
NA	TRBV11-2	TRBJ1-5	NA	TGTGCCAGCAGCCTAGGGGATCAGCCCCAGCATTTT	CASSLGDQPQHF
NA	TRBV6-5	TRBJ1-5	NA	TGTGCCAGCAGCCTCAGGGGTTGGAAGCCCCAGCATTTT	CASSLRGWKPQHF
TRBD1	TRBV9	TRBJ1-5	NA	TGTGCCAGCAGCGCGGGGACAGGGAATCAGCCCCAGCATTTT	CASSAGTGNQPQHF
TRBD1	TRBV13	TRBJ1-4	NA	TGTGCCAGCAGCTTACTGGACAGGGGGGCCCCAGGAGAAAAACTGTTTTTT	CASSLLDRGAPGEKLFF
NA	TRBV5-1	TRBJ2-5	NA	TGCGCCAGCAGCCCCTCGTCCGTGGAAGAGACCCAGTACTTC	CASSPSSVEETQYF
NA	TRBV12-2	TRBJ1-5	NA	TGTGCAAGTCGCTTAGGCGGGATCAACCTAAATCAGCCCCAGCATTTT	CASRLGGINLNQPQHF
TRBD2	TRBV11-2	TRBJ2-7	NA	TGTGCCAGCAGCATACTAGCGGCCAAATATGTAAGTTCTGAGCAGTACTTC	CASSILAAKYVSSEQYF
NA	TRBV19	TRBJ1-5	NA	TGTGCCAGTAGTGTGCAGCCCGGGACGGCCGTTCGGCAGCCCCAGCATTTT	CASSVQPGTAVRQPQHF
NA	TRBV4-1	TRBJ1-1	NA	TGCGCCAGCAGCTTGTGGGGGCTAGGAGGTGCTTTCTTT	CASSLWGLGGAFF
NA	TRBV10-3	TRBJ2-2	NA	TGTGCCATCAGTGTCTACACCGGGGAGCTGTTTTTT	CAISVYTGELFF
NA	TRBV5-1	TRBJ2-3	NA	TGCGCCAGCCGGACTGCAATGAGCACAGATACGCAGTATTTT	CASRTAMSTDTQYF
NA	TRBV5-8	TRBJ1-4	NA	TGTGCCAGCAGCTCCGGGAGCCTGAAAAATGAAAAACTGTTTTTT	CASSSGSLKNEKLFF
TRBD1	TRBV11-3	TRBJ2-1	NA	TGTGCCAGCAGCACAGGGACAGAGTACAATGAGCAGTTCTTC	CASSTGTEYNEQFF
NA	TRBV7-2	TRBJ2-5	NA	TGTGCCAGCAGCTATTCCGTTGGGGAGACCCAGTACTTC	CASSYSVGETQYF
TRBD2	TRBV7-2	TRBJ2-3	NA	TGTGCCAGCAGCTTCCTTGGTATGGAGCGGGAGTTCCAAACAGATACGCAGTATTTT	CASSFLGMEREFQTDTQYF
NA	TRBV6-1	TRBJ1-1	once	TGTGCCAGCAGTGAATGGAGGAACACTGAAGCTTTCTTT	CASSEWRNTEAFF
TRBD1	TRBV10-2	TRBJ1-5	once	TGCGCCAGCAGAACAGGGGGAGGGAATCAGCCCCAGCATTTT	CASRTGGGNQPQHF
TRBD1	TRBV7-9	TRBJ1-2	NA	TGTGCCAGCAGCTTCACACAGGGGACGGGTGGCTACACCTTC	CASSFTQGTGGYTF
NA	TRBV19	TRBJ2-5	NA	TGTGCCAGTACCTCTCCCTGGGGCGCGGGGACCCAGTACTTC	CASTSPWGAGTQYF
NA	TRBV6-5	TRBJ2-7	NA	TGTGCCAGCAGTCCCCGATCGTCCTACGAGCAGTACTTC	CASSPRSSYEQYF
NA	TRBV18	TRBJ1-4	NA	TGTGCCAGCTCACCGTTTAGACAGTTCGGGGAGGAAAAACTGTTTTTT	CASSPFRQFGEEKLFF
TRBD2	TRBV29-1	TRBJ2-5	NA	TGCAGCGCGTCATTCGGGCTAGCGGGATTAGAGACCCAGTACTTC	CSASFGLAGLETQYF
TRBD2	TRBV5-4	TRBJ2-3	NA	TGTGCCAGCAGCCCCCTGTCTAGCGGGAGAACAGATACGCAGTATTTT	CASSPLSSGRTDTQYF
NA	TRBV5-6	TRBJ2-1	NA	TGTGCCAGCAGCTTTCTGAGGGGTCGGTACAATGAGCAGTTCTTC	CASSFLRGRYNEQFF
NA	TRBV2	TRBJ2-3	NA	TGTGCCAGCAGTTGGCCCATCGGGGGCACAGATACGCAGTATTTT	CASSWPIGGTDTQYF
TRBD2	TRBV6-1	TRBJ2-1	NA	TGTGCCAGCAGTGAAATCCTTACGGGAGGGGTGGATGAGCAGTTCTTC	CASSEILTGGVDEQFF
TRBD2	TRBV5-1	TRBJ2-3	NA	TGCGCCAGCAGCCCTGGGACTAGCGGGGACACAGATACGCAGTATTTT	CASSPGTSGDTDTQYF
NA	TRBV27	TRBJ2-3	NA	TGTGCCAGCAGTCCCAAAAGCACAGATACGCAGTATTTT	CASSPKSTDTQYF
NA	TRBV7-2	TRBJ1-1	NA	TGTGCCAGCAGCGGCCGGGACACCACTGAAGCTTTCTTT	CASSGRDTTEAFF
NA	TRBV18	TRBJ2-2	NA	TGTGCCAGCTCACCACCGTCGTCAGGGGTTGTCGGGGAGCTGTTTTTT	CASSPPSSGVVGELFF
NA	TRBV28	TRBJ1-6	NA	TGTGCCAGCAGGATCCGAGTGGGGACGAATTCACCCCTCCACTTT	CASRIRVGTNSPLHF
NA	TRBV6-5	TRBJ1-4	NA	TGTGCCAGCAGTTACCCGATACGGGAAAAACTGTTTTTT	CASSYPIREKLFF
NA	TRBV7-2	TRBJ2-1	NA	TGTGCCAGCAGCCGGGACTCGAGCTCCTACAATGAGCAGTTCTTC	CASSRDSSSYNEQFF